These T cell receptor beta chains were read from a single sample in a study of blood T cell repertoires in COVID-19. Sequencing was performed with immunoSEQ multiplex PCR; in TCRdb, only in-frame clones are kept and a portion is missing. The profile covers a few hundred thousand clones, with 80% to 90% appearing a single time and 4.2% taken by the ten largest. Sequenced sample: peripheral blood. Every receptor here comes from a man in his 60s with acute or convalescent COVID-19. Both conserved end residues are part of each CDR3. Fields, in order: J gene, V gene, D gene, clone size, CDR3 protein, CDR3 DNA. A D gene is named only where the DNA matches it firmly. A clone size is listed for some rows: how often the clone was seen (once, few, many), or a class if it is expanded.

TRBJ2-2 | TRBV5-8 | NA | NA | CASITRGPNTGELFF | TGTGCCAGCATCACACGAGGCCCGAACACCGGGGAGCTGTTTTTT
TRBJ1-1 | TRBV5-5 | NA | NA | CASSLSPLQGAGLDTEAFF | TGTGCCAGCAGCTTGTCCCCACTCCAAGGGGCCGGTTTGGACACTGAAGCTTTCTTT
TRBJ1-2 | TRBV4-2 | NA | once | CASSQEEKTSGYTF | TGTGCCAGCAGCCAAGAGGAAAAGACAAGTGGCTACACCTTC
TRBJ1-3 | TRBV27 | NA | NA | CASKKTGGNTIYF | TGTGCCAGCAAAAAGACAGGTGGAAACACCATATATTTT
TRBJ2-1 | TRBV2 | TRBD1 | NA | CASRTGERTNEQFF | TGTGCCAGCAGGACAGGGGAGAGGACTAATGAGCAGTTCTTC
TRBJ1-3 | TRBV5-8 | NA | NA | CASSLAQTAGNTIYF | TGTGCCAGCAGCTTGGCGCAAACGGCTGGAAACACCATATATTTT
TRBJ1-4 | TRBV28 | TRBD1 | NA | CASTSGTGEKLFF | TGTGCCAGCACTTCCGGGACAGGGGAAAAACTGTTTTTT
TRBJ2-7 | TRBV5-6 | NA | NA | CASSILGVTSYEQYF | TGTGCCAGCAGCATTCTAGGGGTTACGTCCTACGAGCAGTACTTC
TRBJ1-5 | TRBV7-8 | NA | NA | CASSPTGFGQPQHF | TGTGCCAGCAGCCCGACAGGTTTTGGTCAGCCCCAGCATTTT
TRBJ1-5 | TRBV2 | NA | few | CASREEWGQPQHF | TGTGCCAGCAGGGAGGAATGGGGTCAGCCCCAGCATTTT
TRBJ2-7 | TRBV29-1 | NA | NA | CSVEEANAGYEQYF | TGCAGCGTTGAAGAGGCGAACGCGGGCTACGAGCAGTACTTC
TRBJ2-7 | TRBV18 | TRBD1 | NA | CASSPSRDRGHGYEQYF | TGTGCCAGCTCACCGAGCCGGGACAGGGGGCATGGGTACGAGCAGTACTTC
TRBJ2-2 | TRBV15 | NA | NA | CATSRDLGSGNTGELFF | TGTGCCACCAGCAGAGACCTAGGGAGCGGGAACACCGGGGAGCTGTTTTTT
TRBJ2-7 | TRBV6-6 | TRBD1 | NA | CASSRGTAYEQYF | TGTGCCAGCAGCCGAGGGACAGCCTACGAGCAGTACTTC
TRBJ2-7 | TRBV11-2 | NA | NA | CASSYGHLGNYEQYF | TGTGCCAGCAGCTACGGACATTTGGGCAACTACGAGCAGTACTTC
TRBJ2-3 | TRBV11-3 | TRBD2 | NA | CASSLSGGRRTDTQYF | TGTGCCAGCAGCTTGTCTGGCGGGAGACGTACAGATACGCAGTATTTT
TRBJ1-4 | TRBV7-6 | NA | few | CASRSVRAGYNEKLFF | TGTGCCAGCAGGAGCGTCAGGGCAGGGTATAATGAAAAACTGTTTTTT
TRBJ2-7 | TRBV3-1/TRBV3-2 | TRBD2 | NA | CASSQATSGAYEQYF | TGTGCCAGCAGCCAAGCGACTAGCGGGGCGTACGAGCAGTACTTC
TRBJ2-3 | TRBV2 | TRBD2 | NA | CASSARGGADTQYF | TGTGCCAGCAGCGCCCGGGGAGGGGCAGATACGCAGTATTTT
TRBJ2-2 | TRBV3-1/TRBV3-2 | TRBD2 | NA | CASSQGLAGPGTGELFF | TGTGCCAGCAGCCAAGGACTAGCGGGGCCGGGCACCGGGGAGCTGTTTTTT
TRBJ2-7 | TRBV7-8 | NA | NA | CASSLGQPYSEQYF | TGTGCCAGCAGCTTAGGACAGCCCTACTCCGAGCAGTACTTC